Detailed here is one TCR beta chain. Its antigen is undetermined. This specimen belongs to a study of cytomegalovirus exposure and HLA in healthy donors. The PCR was carried out with 60 Vbeta primers and 13 Jbeta primers. Sequencing was performed with immunoSEQ multiplex PCR; in TCRdb, only in-frame clones are kept and a portion is missing. The sample includes 90,000 to 120,000 clones, 55% to 75% of them seen just once. V trimming: 3 bases; J trimming: 7 bases; junction bases outside the gene matches: 9. The CDR3 extends over 14 amino acids. Germline-derived CDR1 and CDR2 are SGHVS and FQNEAQ. Whole-study findings and limits: A likely sequencing artifact accounted for one observed cluster of highly shared sequence variants. The authors reported that TCR beta sequences could predict HLA-A and HLA-B alleles. These predictions were accurate for most subjects in the first cohort.

The specimen sequenced was PBMCs. V gene TRBV7-8 combines with J gene TRBJ2-7, with TRBD2 matching over 7 bases. The TCR originated in a man aged 25-45 years in good health and CMV-seropositive. The CDR3 reads CASSLVISGREQYF. CDR3 DNA: TGTGCCAGCAGCTTGGTCATCTCCGGGAGGGAGCAGTACTTC.